The present T cell receptor (beta chain) was sequenced within a study of T cells in Graves' hyperthyroidism and ophthalmopathy. Whole-study findings and limits: Blood held most thyroid clonotypes expanded above 0.001 frequency. Ophthalmopathy was predicted by the model a median of roughly 6.6 months ahead of onset. From stable hyperthyroidism, ophthalmopathy was set apart by a 13 V-J model.

A word on this clonotype: The target antigen is unknown.

Diagnoses rested on clinical symptoms, serum thyroxine and TRAb, thyroid ultrasound and orbital computed tomography. What was amplified from RNA transcripts were TCR beta CDR3 regions. Initially, a first-round RT-PCR of the TCR CDR3 employed the HTBI primer set. TCRdb redid the calling of the multiplex PCR reads with MiXCR, one entry per CDR3 protein. The sample has about 560,000 distinct CDR3 sequences; 13% to 15% are singletons. Germline V lookup: CDR1 KGHDR, CDR2 SFDVKD. The V gene lost 4 bases and the J gene lost 4 bases, with 7 bases spanning the gap. CDR3 size: 13 residues. Sequences were obtained from blood. This sequence joins TRBV24-1 and TRBJ2-1, with D unclear. The source is a woman aged 35 to 49 with Graves' hyperthyroidism. The CDR3 coding sequence is TGTGCCACCAGTGACCCTCCTTACAATGAGCAGTTCTTC. Protein product: CATSDPPYNEQFF.